Below, 13 T cell receptor beta chains from the same sample are listed, as sequenced in a study of CD8 T cells in Susac syndrome. RNA in amounts of roughly 0.5 to 1 ug was reverse transcribed with random hexamers. TCRdb processed the immunoSEQ multiplex PCR reads anew with MiXCR; each CDR3 protein has one entry. The sample lists over 150,000 distinct CDR3 sequences, 90% to 97% occurring once. Sequencing input: CD4+ T cells from PBMCs. The receptors derive from a human donor with Susac syndrome.

J is TRBJ1-4 and V is TRBV30; D remains unclear. V lost 2 bases, J lost 8 bases, and 15 bases lay in between. CDR3 length equals 14 residues. CDR1 and CDR2 from the germline V gene are GTSNPN and SVGIG (reference sequence). The DNA of the CDR3 is TGTGCCTGGAGTAAGGATAACCTAGTCGAAAAACTGTTTTTT. Translating it yields CAWSKDNLVEKLFF.

The rearrangement joins TRBV16 to TRBJ2-5; D gene unclear. The CDR3 spans 14 residues. Germline V gene lookup returns CDR1 KGHSY and CDR2 FQNENV. Trimming shortened V by 0 bases and J by 1 base, and 6 bases separated the two germline ends. This CDR3 reads CASSQSYSQETQYF. The CDR3 DNA follows: TGTGCCAGCAGCCAATCTTACAGCCAAGAGACCCAGTACTTC.

The chain is built from TRBV5-6 and TRBJ2-5; D unclear. V lost 1 base to trimming and J lost 4 bases, with 14 bases between them. The CDR3 runs to 15 residues. CDR1 and CDR2 from the germline V gene are SGHDT and YYEEEE. CDR3 nucleotides: TGTGCCAGCAGCTTGTCCGGGCGACCTAGAGAGACCCAGTACTTC. This codes for CASSLSGRPRETQYF.

The chain recombines TRBV7-9 with TRBJ2-4; perhaps TRBD1 as D (6 bases). Germline assignment: CDR1 SEHNR and CDR2 FQNEAQ (reference sequence). V was trimmed by 7 bases and J by 6 bases, leaving 19 bases between them. This CDR3 comprises 15 residues. The CDR3: CASTPRGTEGNIQYF. The CDR3 bases are TGTGCCAGCACCCCGAGGGGGACCGAGGGAAACATTCAGTACTTC.

The chain employs TRBV7-2 and TRBJ1-2; tentatively, D is TRBD1 (6 bases). The CDR3 is made up of 15 amino acids. Germline CDR1 is SGHTA and CDR2 is FQGNSA. Trimming removed 5 bases from V and 7 bases from J, with 20 bases in between. In DNA form, the CDR3 reads TGTGCCAGCAGCCTTACCGGGGGGGCTGGCGGTGGCTACACCTTC. It translates to CASSLTGGAGGGYTF.

This chain joins TRBV30 and TRBJ1-1; D is uncertain. V shed 4 bases and J shed 10 bases, with 13 bases lying between them. The CDR3 loop spans 11 amino acids. In germline, CDR1 is GTSNPN, CDR2 SVGIG (reference sequence). The CDR3 DNA reads as TGTGCCTGGAACCTAGGAATCGGAGCTTTCTTT. This encodes CAWNLGIGAFF.

The chain carries TRBV12-3 or TRBV12-4 and TRBJ2-1, with D possibly matching TRBD1 (5 bases). V was pared by 3 bases and J by 14 bases, with 11 bases between. The CDR3 length is 11 residues. The CDR3 bases are TGTGCCAGCAGTTTCAGGGCAGGGAAGTTCTTC. It yields the protein CASSFRAGKFF.

This rearrangement joins TRBV3-1 to TRBJ2-6; D unclear. V gave up 5 bases and J gave up 2 bases, with 13 bases separating them. The germline gives CDR1 LGHDT, CDR2 YNNKEL (reference sequence). This CDR3 comprises 16 residues. CDR3 residues: CASSSVTNTGANVLTF. CDR3 nucleotides: TGTGCCAGCAGCTCAGTGACGAATACTGGGGCCAACGTCCTGACTTTC.

Here the CDR3 DNA reads TGCAGTGCTAGATTTGCCCGGGGACAAGAGACCCAGTACTTC. As protein: CSARFARGQETQYF. The V gene is TRBV20-1, the J gene TRBJ2-5, with D perhaps matching TRBD2 (5 bases). The CDR3 length is 14 residues. Trimming took 2 bases from V and 2 from J, leaving 12 bases between them. CDR1 is DFQATT and CDR2 is SNEGSKA in the germline V gene (reference sequence).

The V gene is TRBV20-1, the J gene TRBJ1-6; D might be TRBD1 (6 bases). Looked up from germline, CDR1 is DFQATT and CDR2 is SNEGSKA (reference sequence). CDR3 length: 15 amino acids. V was trimmed by 6 bases and J by 6 bases, leaving 18 bases between them. CDR3 DNA: TGCAGTGCCCGCCGGGGGGCGAGGGGTAATTCACCCCTCCACTTT. It yields the protein CSARRGARGNSPLHF.

This rearrangement joins TRBV7-9 to TRBJ1-6; no firm D call. This CDR3 comprises 16 residues. Trimming left V 4 bases short and J 4 bases short, with 14 bases between. Germline V gene lookup returns CDR1 SEHNR and CDR2 FQNEAQ (reference sequence). In DNA form, the CDR3 reads TGTGCCAGCAGCTCCCGATCTCTGAGTTATAATTCACCCCTCCACTTT. Translating gives CASSSRSLSYNSPLHF.

This clonotype is a singleton in its sample. The rearrangement joins TRBV24-1 to TRBJ2-5; 9 bases align to TRBD1. The CDR3 contains 17 residues. The junction had 8 bases not matched to a gene; V was cut back by 4 bases and J by 0 bases. Germline CDR1 reads KGHDR; CDR2 reads SFDVKD. This chain's CDR3 is CATSESRDRAHQETQYF. The CDR3 DNA sequence: TGTGCCACCAGTGAGTCCCGGGACAGGGCTCACCAAGAGACCCAGTACTTC.

The rearrangement links TRBV19 to TRBJ2-1; 9 bases map to TRBD1. J gave up 4 bases and V 6 bases, and 7 bases lay outside the gene matches. CDR1 and CDR2 from the germline V gene are LNHDA and SQIVND (reference sequence). The CDR3 has 15 residues. The CDR3 spells CASRLSGTGYNEQFF. The CDR3, as DNA: TGTGCCAGTAGGCTGTCCGGGACAGGGTACAATGAGCAGTTCTTC.